This TCR beta chain was found in a study of T cells in Graves' hyperthyroidism and ophthalmopathy. As for the study in general: Pretreatment peripheral blood was obtained at initial diagnosis. Regarding the study as a whole: Researchers report that a 13 V-J model separated ophthalmopathy from stable hyperthyroidism.

Amplification yielded TCR beta CDR3 regions, with RNA transcripts as the source. A set of HTBI primers served as the primers for a first-round RT-PCR of the TCR CDR3. TCRdb redid the calling of the multiplex PCR reads with MiXCR, one entry per CDR3 protein. Of under 750,000 distinct CDR3 sequences listed, approximately 18% are singletons. Losses at the gene ends were 4 bases for V and 3 bases for J; bases not matched to a gene: 5. The CDR3 is made up of 14 amino acids. Germline lookup yields CDR1 DFQATT and CDR2 SNEGSKA (reference sequence). The patients, who ranged from 18 to 65 in age, presented with newly diagnosed hyperthyroidism lasting under 2 months. The sample of blood was obtained at first hyperthyroidism diagnosis (before any ophthalmopathy symptoms). Worth noting for this clonotype: What it binds is not known.

The TCR originated in a woman aged 45-65 years with Graves' hyperthyroidism that later progressed to Graves' ophthalmopathy. V and J are TRBV20-1 and TRBJ1-5; TRBD1 aligns across 8 bases. Sequenced input: blood. CDR3: CSATGQEINQPQHF. CDR3 bases: TGCAGTGCTACGGGACAGGAAATCAATCAGCCCCAGCATTTT.